This TCR beta chain was captured in a study of blood T cells in healthy people across ages. The second PCR ran about 6 to 12 cycles with a sample-barcoded 5' primer and J-beta primers. From the 5' RACE reads, TCRdb called clonotypes with MiXCR, one entry per CDR3 protein. Of 580,000 or so distinct CDR3 sequences listed, 40% to 55% were seen once; the top ten hold 20% to 25%. This CDR3 region has 17 residues. This clonotype appeared a few times. The chain recombines TRBV21-1 with TRBJ2-7; the D call of TRBD2 is as the table states it, not checked on the DNA. TRBV21-1 is designated a pseudogene. The sequenced material came from blood. The clonotype originates from a man older than 75 in good health. This CDR3 is CASSKNRRAFRIYEQYF. The DNA for the CDR3 is TGTGCCAGCAGCAAAAATCGCCGGGCCTTCCGGATCTACGAGCAGTACTTC.